This TCR beta chain was sequenced for a study of T cell responses to AZD1222 COVID-19 vaccine. Findings and caveats of the study: A mostly white British donor set with more females was recruited, and clonal diversity was possibly underestimated. Regions 160-218 and 743-854 held dominance among vaccine-associated CD4 TCRs, which spanned spike.

With respect to this clone: Its antigen is as yet unknown.

Second-dose groups at about 4 or about 12 weeks were pooled. Using immunoSEQ multiplex PCR, the repertoire was profiled, and TCRdb retains in-frame clones only, with some absent. The sample records more than 75,000 clones, about nine tenths being singletons. V lost 1 base and J lost 8; bases outside the gene matches: 9. The germline V gene encodes CDR1 GTSNPN and CDR2 SVGIG (reference sequence). The CDR3 sequence is 15 residues long. The J gene is TRBJ1-4, the V gene TRBV30, with TRBD1 matching 8 bases. This TCR came from an adult who received the AZD1222 COVID-19 vaccine. The sequencing here drew on peripheral blood, taken 28 days after the second AZD1222 dose. CDR3 amino acids: CAWSAYRGEGEKLFF. CDR3 bases: TGTGCCTGGAGTGCCTACAGGGGGGAAGGGGAAAAACTGTTTTTT.